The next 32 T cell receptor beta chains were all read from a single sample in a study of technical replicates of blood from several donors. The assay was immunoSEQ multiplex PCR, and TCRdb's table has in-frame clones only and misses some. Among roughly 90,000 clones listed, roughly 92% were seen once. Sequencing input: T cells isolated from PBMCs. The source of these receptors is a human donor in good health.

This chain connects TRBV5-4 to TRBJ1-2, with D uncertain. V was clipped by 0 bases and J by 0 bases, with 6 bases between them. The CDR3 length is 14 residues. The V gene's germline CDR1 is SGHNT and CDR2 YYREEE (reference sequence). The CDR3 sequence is CASSLDSSNYGYTF. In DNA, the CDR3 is TGTGCCAGCAGCTTGGACAGTTCTAACTATGGCTACACCTTC.

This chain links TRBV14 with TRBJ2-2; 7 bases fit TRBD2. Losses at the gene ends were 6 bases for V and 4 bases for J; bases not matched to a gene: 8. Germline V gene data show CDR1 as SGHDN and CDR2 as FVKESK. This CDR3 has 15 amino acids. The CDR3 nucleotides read TGTGCCAGCAGGAAGCGGGGTTTGCGCACCGGGGAGCTGTTTTTT. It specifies CASRKRGLRTGELFF.

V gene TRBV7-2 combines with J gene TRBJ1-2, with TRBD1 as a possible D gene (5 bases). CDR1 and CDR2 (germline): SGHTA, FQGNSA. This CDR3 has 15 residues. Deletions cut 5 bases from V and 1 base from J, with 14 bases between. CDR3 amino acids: CASSPPDRYNYGYTF. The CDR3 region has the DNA TGTGCCAGCAGCCCCCCCGACAGATATAACTATGGCTACACCTTC. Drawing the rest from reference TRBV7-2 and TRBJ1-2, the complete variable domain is GAGVSQSPSNKVTEKGKDVELRCDPISGHTALYWYRQSLGQGLEFLIYFQGNSAPDKSGLPSDRFSAERTGGSVSTLTIQRTQQEDSAVYLCASSPPDRYNYGYTFGSGTRLTVV.

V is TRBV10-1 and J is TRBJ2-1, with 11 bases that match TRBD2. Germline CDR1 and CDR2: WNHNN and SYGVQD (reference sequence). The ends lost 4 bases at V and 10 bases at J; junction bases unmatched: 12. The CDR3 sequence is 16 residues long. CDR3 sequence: CASSGPLLAGVLEQFF. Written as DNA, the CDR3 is TGCGCCAGCAGTGGACCGTTACTAGCGGGAGTCCTCGAGCAGTTCTTC.

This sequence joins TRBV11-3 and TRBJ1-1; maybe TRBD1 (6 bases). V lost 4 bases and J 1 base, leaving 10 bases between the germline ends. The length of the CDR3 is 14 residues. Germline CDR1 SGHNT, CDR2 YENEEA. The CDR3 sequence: CASSSQGSNTEAFF. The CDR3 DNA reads TGTGCCAGCAGCTCACAGGGCTCGAACACTGAAGCTTTCTTT.

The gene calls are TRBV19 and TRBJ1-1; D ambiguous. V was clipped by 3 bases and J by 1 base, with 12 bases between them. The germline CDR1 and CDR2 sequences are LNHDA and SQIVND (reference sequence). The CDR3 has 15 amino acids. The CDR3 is CASSISWAANTEAFF. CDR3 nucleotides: TGTGCCAGTAGTATCTCCTGGGCAGCGAACACTGAAGCTTTCTTT.

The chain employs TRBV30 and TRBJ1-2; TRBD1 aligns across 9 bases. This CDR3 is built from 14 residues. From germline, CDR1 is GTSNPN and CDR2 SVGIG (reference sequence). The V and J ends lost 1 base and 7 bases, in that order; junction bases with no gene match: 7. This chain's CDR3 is CAWSGIDRGSGYTF. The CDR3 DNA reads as TGTGCCTGGAGTGGAATCGACAGGGGGTCTGGCTACACCTTC.

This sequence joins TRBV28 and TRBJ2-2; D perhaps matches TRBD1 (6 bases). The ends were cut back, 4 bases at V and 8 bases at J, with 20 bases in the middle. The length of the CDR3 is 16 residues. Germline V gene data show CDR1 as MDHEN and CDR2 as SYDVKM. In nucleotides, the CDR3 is TGTGCCAGCAGTTCCCCCATACAGGGTACTGTGGGGGAGCTGTTTTTT. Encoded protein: CASSSPIQGTVGELFF.

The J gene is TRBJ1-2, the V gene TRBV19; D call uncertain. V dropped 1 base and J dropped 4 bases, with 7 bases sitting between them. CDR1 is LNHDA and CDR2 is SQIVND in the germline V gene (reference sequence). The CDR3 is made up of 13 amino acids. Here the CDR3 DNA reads TGTGCCAGTAGTATAGCGTCAGTCTATGGCTACACCTTC. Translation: CASSIASVYGYTF.

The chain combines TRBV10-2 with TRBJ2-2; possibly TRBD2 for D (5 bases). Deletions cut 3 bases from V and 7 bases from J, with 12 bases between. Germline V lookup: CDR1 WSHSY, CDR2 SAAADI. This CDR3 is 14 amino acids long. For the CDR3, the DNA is TGCGCCAGCAGTGAACAAATCGGGGACGGGGAGCTGTTTTTT. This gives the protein CASSEQIGDGELFF.

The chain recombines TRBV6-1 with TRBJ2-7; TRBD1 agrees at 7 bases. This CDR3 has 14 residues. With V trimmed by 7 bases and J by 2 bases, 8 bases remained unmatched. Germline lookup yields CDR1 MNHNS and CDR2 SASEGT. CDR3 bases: TGTGCCAGCATGGCTCGACAGGGAACCTACGAGCAGTACTTC. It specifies CASMARQGTYEQYF.

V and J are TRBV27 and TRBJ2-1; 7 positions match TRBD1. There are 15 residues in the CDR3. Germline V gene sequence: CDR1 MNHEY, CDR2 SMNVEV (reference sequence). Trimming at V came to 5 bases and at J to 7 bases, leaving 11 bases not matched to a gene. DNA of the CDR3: TGTGCCAGCAGTGACGGGACAGCCAGTGGTAATGAGCAGTTCTTC. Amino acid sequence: CASSDGTASGNEQFF.

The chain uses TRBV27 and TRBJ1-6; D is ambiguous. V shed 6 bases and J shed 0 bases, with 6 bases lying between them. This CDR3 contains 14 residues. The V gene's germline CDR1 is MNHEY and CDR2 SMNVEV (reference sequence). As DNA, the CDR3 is TGTGCCAGCAGCCGCAGCTCCTATAATTCACCCCTCCACTTT. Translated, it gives CASSRSSYNSPLHF.

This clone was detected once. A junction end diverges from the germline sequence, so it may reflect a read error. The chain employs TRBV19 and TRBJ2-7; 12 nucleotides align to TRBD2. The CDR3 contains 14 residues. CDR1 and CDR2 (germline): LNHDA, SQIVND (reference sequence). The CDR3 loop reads CATSVTSGGVEQYF. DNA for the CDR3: TGTGCCACTAGTGTGACTAGCGGGGGCGTCGAGCAGTACTTC.

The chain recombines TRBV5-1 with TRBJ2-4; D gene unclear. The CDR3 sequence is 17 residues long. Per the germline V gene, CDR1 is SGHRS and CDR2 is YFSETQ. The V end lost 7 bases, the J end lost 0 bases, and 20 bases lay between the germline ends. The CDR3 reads CASPTPLTVLAKNIQYF. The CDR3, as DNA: TGCGCCAGCCCCACTCCCCTGACTGTACTAGCCAAAAACATTCAGTACTTC.

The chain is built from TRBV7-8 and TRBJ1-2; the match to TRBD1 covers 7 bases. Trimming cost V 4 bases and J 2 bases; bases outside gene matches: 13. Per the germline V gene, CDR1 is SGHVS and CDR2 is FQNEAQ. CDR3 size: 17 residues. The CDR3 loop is CASSSMATGERNYGYTF. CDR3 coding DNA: TGTGCCAGCAGCTCCATGGCCACAGGGGAGAGGAACTATGGCTACACCTTC.

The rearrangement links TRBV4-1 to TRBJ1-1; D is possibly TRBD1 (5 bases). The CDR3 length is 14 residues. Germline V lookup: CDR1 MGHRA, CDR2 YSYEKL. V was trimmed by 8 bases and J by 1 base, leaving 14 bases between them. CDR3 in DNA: TGCGCCAGCGGATTGCCCGGGGGGAACACTGAAGCTTTCTTT. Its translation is CASGLPGGNTEAFF.

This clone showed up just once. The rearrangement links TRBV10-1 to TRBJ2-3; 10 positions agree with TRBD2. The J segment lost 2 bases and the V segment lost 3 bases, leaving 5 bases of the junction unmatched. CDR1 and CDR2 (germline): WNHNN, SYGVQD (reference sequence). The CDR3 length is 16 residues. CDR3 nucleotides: TGCGCCAGCAGTGACCCTGGACTAGCGGACACAGATACGCAGTATTTT. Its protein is CASSDPGLADTDTQYF.

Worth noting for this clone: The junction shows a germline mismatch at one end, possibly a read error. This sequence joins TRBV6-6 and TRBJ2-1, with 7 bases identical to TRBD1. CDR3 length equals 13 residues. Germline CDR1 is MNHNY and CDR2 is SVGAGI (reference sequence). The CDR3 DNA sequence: TGTGCCAGCAGTTCTGGGACAGCCAATAAGCAGTTCTTC. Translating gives CASSSGTANKQFF.

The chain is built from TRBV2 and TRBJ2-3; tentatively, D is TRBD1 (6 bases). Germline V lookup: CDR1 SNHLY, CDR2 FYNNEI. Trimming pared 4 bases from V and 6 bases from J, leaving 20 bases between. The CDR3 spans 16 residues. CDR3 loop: CASSVPGTRWEDTQYF. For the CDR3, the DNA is TGTGCCAGCAGTGTCCCCGGGACACGCTGGGAGGATACGCAGTATTTT.

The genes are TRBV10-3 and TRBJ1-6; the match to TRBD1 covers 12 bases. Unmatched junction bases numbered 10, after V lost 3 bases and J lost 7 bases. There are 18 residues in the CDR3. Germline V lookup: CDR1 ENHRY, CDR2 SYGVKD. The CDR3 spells CAISDGTGGDPVNSPLHF. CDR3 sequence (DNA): TGTGCCATCAGTGACGGGACAGGGGGCGATCCGGTGAATTCACCCCTCCACTTT.

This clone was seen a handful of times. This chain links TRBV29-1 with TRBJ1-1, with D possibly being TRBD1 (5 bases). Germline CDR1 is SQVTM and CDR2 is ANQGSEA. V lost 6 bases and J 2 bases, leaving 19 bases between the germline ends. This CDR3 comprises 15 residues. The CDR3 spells CSVDLRGQGNTEAFF. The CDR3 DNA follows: TGCAGCGTAGACCTCCGAGGACAAGGAAACACTGAAGCTTTCTTT.

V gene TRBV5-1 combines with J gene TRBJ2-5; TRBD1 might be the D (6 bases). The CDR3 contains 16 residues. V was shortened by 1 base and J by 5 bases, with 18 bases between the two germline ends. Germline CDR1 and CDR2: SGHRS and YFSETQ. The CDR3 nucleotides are TGCGCCAGCAGCTTGATCCCTCAACAGGGTTCGGAGACCCAGTACTTC. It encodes CASSLIPQQGSETQYF.

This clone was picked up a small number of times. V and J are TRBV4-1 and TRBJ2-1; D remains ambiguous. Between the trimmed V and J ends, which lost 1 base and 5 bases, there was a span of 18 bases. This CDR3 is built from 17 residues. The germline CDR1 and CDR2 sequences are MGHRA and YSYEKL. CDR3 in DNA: TGCGCCAGCAGCCAAGTTGATCTTGGCATTCGAAACAATGAGCAGTTCTTC. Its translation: CASSQVDLGIRNNEQFF.

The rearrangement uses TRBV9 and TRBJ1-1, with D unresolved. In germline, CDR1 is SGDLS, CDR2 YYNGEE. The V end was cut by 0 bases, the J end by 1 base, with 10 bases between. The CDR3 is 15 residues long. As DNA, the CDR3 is TGTGCCAGCAGCGTAGGGGCCACTTCGAACACTGAAGCTTTCTTT. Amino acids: CASSVGATSNTEAFF. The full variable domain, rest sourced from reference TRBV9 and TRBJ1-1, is DSGVTQTPKHLITATGQRVTLRCSPRSGDLSVYWYQQSLDQGLQFLIQYYNGEERAKGNILERFSAQQFPDLHSELNLSSLELGDSALYFCASSVGATSNTEAFFGQGTRLTVV.

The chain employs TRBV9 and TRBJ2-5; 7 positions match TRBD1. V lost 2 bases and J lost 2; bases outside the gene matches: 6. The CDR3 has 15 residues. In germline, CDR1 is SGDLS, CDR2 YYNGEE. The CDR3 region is CASSVFSRGQETQYF. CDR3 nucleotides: TGTGCCAGCAGCGTTTTCTCCAGGGGGCAAGAGACCCAGTACTTC.

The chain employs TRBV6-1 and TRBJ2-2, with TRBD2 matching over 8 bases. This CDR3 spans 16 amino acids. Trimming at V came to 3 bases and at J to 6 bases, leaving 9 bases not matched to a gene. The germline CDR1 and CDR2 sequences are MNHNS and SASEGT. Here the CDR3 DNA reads TGTGCCAGCAGTGACCCGATAGCGGGGACGCCCGGGGAGCTGTTTTTT. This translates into CASSDPIAGTPGELFF.

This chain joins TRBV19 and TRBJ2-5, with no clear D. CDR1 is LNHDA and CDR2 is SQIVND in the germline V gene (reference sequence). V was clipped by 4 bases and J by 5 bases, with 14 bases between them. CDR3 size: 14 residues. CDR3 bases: TGTGCCAGTAGTAGACTCCTAGATGACGAGACCCAGTACTTC. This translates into CASSRLLDDETQYF.

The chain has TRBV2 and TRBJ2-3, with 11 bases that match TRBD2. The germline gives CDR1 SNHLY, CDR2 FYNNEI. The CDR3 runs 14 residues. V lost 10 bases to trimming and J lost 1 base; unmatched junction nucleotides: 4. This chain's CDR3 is CATMTSGGTDTQYF. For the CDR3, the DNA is TGTGCCACGATGACTAGCGGGGGCACAGATACGCAGTATTTT.

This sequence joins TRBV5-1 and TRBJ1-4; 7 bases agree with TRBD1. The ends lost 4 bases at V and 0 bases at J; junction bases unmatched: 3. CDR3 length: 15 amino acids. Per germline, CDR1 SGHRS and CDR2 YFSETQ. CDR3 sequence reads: CASSVQGTTNEKLFF. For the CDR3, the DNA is TGCGCCAGCAGCGTACAGGGGACAACTAATGAAAAACTGTTTTTT.

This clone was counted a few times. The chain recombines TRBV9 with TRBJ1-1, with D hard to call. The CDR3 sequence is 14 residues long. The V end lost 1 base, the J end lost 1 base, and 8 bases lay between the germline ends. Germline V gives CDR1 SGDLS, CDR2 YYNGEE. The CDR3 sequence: CASSVQRSNTEAFF. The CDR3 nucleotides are TGTGCCAGCAGCGTACAGCGCTCGAACACTGAAGCTTTCTTT.

This CDR3 reads CASSPLLGQGISGELFF. In DNA form, the CDR3 reads TGTGCCAGCAGCCCTCTCTTAGGACAGGGGATCTCCGGGGAGCTGTTTTTT. The gene calls are TRBV4-2 and TRBJ2-2, with TRBD1 identical over 9 bases. The V segment lost 4 bases and the J segment 6 bases; nucleotides outside the gene matches: 12. The germline V gene encodes CDR1 LGHNA and CDR2 YNFKEQ. CDR3 length: 17 residues.